A selection of T cell receptor beta chains follows, all from one sample in a study of OX40 agonist ivuxolimab in advanced cancers. Generated by immunoSEQ multiplex PCR, the TCRdb table keeps only in-frame clones and is missing some. This sample has fewer than 20,000 clones, with about three quarters found just once. The input for sequencing was CD4+ or CD8+ T cells sorted from blood, taken in a trial of the OX40 agonist ivuxolimab. These receptors were obtained from an adult with an advanced solid tumor such as melanoma, head and neck, liver or kidney cancer. Both conserved end residues are part of each CDR3. Each record gives: clone size, J gene, V gene, D gene, CDR3 DNA, CDR3 protein. The D gene is left open where the match is weak. Where a row states a size, it is once, few, many or the class of an expanded clone; other rows omit it.

few	TRBJ2-5	TRBV15	TRBD1	TGTGCCACCAGCAGAGATCTAGAACAGGGGGGACTCCAGACCCAGTACTTC	CATSRDLEQGGLQTQYF
NA	TRBJ2-1	TRBV5-1	NA	TGCGCCAGCAGCACCTCCTCGGACAAAAGCTCCTACAATGAGCAGTTCTTC	CASSTSSDKSSYNEQFF
NA	TRBJ2-5	TRBV7-9	NA	TGTGCCAGCAGCCACGGACGGCAAGAGACCCAGTACTTC	CASSHGRQETQYF
once	TRBJ2-1	TRBV2	NA	TGTGCCAGCGCAGTACCGGGACAAAGCTACAATGAGCAGTTCTTC	CASAVPGQSYNEQFF
once	TRBJ2-5	TRBV6-6	TRBD1	TGTGCCAGCAGTTCAGACAGGGTGGACCAAGAGACCCAATACTTC	CASSSDRVDQETQYF
once	TRBJ2-7	TRBV6-1	NA	TGTGCCAGCAGCACCGACCGGGACGGAACCTACGAGCAGTACTTC	CASSTDRDGTYEQYF
NA	TRBJ2-2	TRBV11-2	NA	TGTGCCAGCTCCCAGGGGTATCAGGCCGGGGAGCTGTTTTTT	CASSQGYQAGELFF
few	TRBJ2-3	TRBV30	NA	TGTGCCTGGAGTCTCCAGGGGGGGACAGATACGCAGTATTTT	CAWSLQGGTDTQYF
NA	TRBJ2-3	TRBV7-2	TRBD2	TGTGCCAGCAGCTTAGATTCAGTCCGGCTAGCGGGGGGATATGATACGCAGTATTTT	CASSLDSVRLAGGYDTQYF
NA	TRBJ2-2	TRBV14	NA	TGTGCCAGCAGCCGCTGGGGGGCGGAAGGGACCGGGGAGCTGTTTTTT	CASSRWGAEGTGELFF
NA	TRBJ2-7	TRBV7-8	NA	TGTGCCAGCAGCTTTGCTTCGACCTACGAGCAGTACTTC	CASSFASTYEQYF
NA	TRBJ2-7	TRBV27	TRBD2	TGTGCCAGCAGTCCCGGACTAGCGGGGATCTACGAGCAGTACTTC	CASSPGLAGIYEQYF
NA	TRBJ2-2	TRBV27	NA	TGTGCCAGCAGTTTGGGATCCCCGGCCGGGGAGCTGTTTTTT	CASSLGSPAGELFF
NA	TRBJ1-2	TRBV29-1	NA	TGCAGCGGTGACTGGGGGGGGCTTGGCTACACCTTC	CSGDWGGLGYTF
NA	TRBJ1-5	TRBV19	NA	TGTGCCAGTAGCCCGGAGGGACCCAGGCAGCCCCAGCATTTT	CASSPEGPRQPQHF
NA	TRBJ2-7	TRBV6-5	TRBD2	TGTGCCAGCAGTTACGTAGCGGGAGACTACGAGCAGTACTTC	CASSYVAGDYEQYF
NA	TRBJ2-1	TRBV15	TRBD2	TGTGCCACCAGCAGTCCAGCGGGGGGCTACAATGAGCAGTTCTTC	CATSSPAGGYNEQFF
NA	TRBJ2-3	TRBV30	TRBD1	TGTGCCTGGAGTGGCAGACAGGGTACCTCTTTCGATACGCAGTATTTT	CAWSGRQGTSFDTQYF
NA	TRBJ2-7	TRBV11-2	NA	TGTGCCAGCAGCTTTGCCGACAGAGTGTACTTC	CASSFADRVYF
NA	TRBJ2-7	TRBV5-8	TRBD1	TGTGCCAGCAGCTTTACAGGGGTTGGCGAGCAGTACTTC	CASSFTGVGEQYF
once	TRBJ2-1	TRBV2	NA	TGTGCCAGCAGTGAGGTCTACAATGAGCAGTTCTTC	CASSEVYNEQFF
NA	TRBJ2-7	TRBV19	TRBD1	TGTGCCAGTGCACTCGGGACAGGGGTGCACGAGCAGTACTTC	CASALGTGVHEQYF
NA	TRBJ1-4	TRBV2	NA	TGTGCCCGCCAACACTCAACTAATGAAAAACTGTTTTTT	CARQHSTNEKLFF
NA	TRBJ2-1	TRBV10-1	NA	TGCGCCAGCAGTGAGTCGGGGAGCTCCTACAATGAGCAGTTCTTC	CASSESGSSYNEQFF
NA	TRBJ1-3	TRBV7-2	NA	TGTGCCAGCAGCTTAGTTACCTCTGGAAACACCATATATTTT	CASSLVTSGNTIYF
NA	TRBJ1-1	TRBV6-5	NA	TGTGCCAGCAGTAACGGACACCTGAACACTGAAGCTTTCTTT	CASSNGHLNTEAFF
NA	TRBJ2-1	TRBV6-1	NA	TGTGCCAGCAGTGAATTACCGGGCAACTACAATGAGCAGTTCTTC	CASSELPGNYNEQFF
NA	TRBJ2-3	TRBV5-1	NA	TGCGCCAGCAGCTTGGGTCTTTTCCAGGGACGAGATACGCAGTATTTT	CASSLGLFQGRDTQYF
few	TRBJ2-7	TRBV4-1	NA	TGCGCCAGCAGCCAAGTGGAGGGAGGCTACGAGCAGTACTTC	CASSQVEGGYEQYF
NA	TRBJ1-2	TRBV27	NA	TGTGCCAGCAGTTCTGCTACGGGTTACGGCTACACCTTC	CASSSATGYGYTF
NA	TRBJ1-1	TRBV9	NA	TGTGCCAGCAGCGTATACGTCGCCTCGGGGACTTCTTCTGAAGCTTTCTTT	CASSVYVASGTSSEAFF
NA	TRBJ2-1	TRBV5-8	NA	TGTGCCAGCAGCTTGCAGGCCCGCTCCTACAATGAGCAGTTCTTC	CASSLQARSYNEQFF
NA	TRBJ1-2	TRBV6-5	TRBD1	TGTGCCAGCAGTTACGGGACAGGCACCTATGGCTACACCTTC	CASSYGTGTYGYTF
few	TRBJ1-1	TRBV6-6	NA	TGTGCCAGCAGTGCTTCAATGAACACTGAAGCTTTCTTT	CASSASMNTEAFF
NA	TRBJ2-1	TRBV7-9	NA	TGTGCCAGCAGCTTAGTCCACGCTAAAGGTTACAATGAGCAGTTCTTC	CASSLVHAKGYNEQFF
NA	TRBJ2-7	TRBV4-1	TRBD1	TGCGCCAGCAGCCAAGGGCAGGGGGCCAACTACGAGCAGTACTTC	CASSQGQGANYEQYF
NA	TRBJ2-7	TRBV4-1	NA	TGCGCCAGCAATATAGCCCTCGGGGTTTCTTACGAGCAGTACTTC	CASNIALGVSYEQYF
NA	TRBJ2-3	TRBV9	TRBD1	TGTGCCAGCAGCCCCGGGACAGGGTGGGGCACAGATACGCAGTATTTT	CASSPGTGWGTDTQYF